The 28 T cell receptor beta chains in this list originate from one sample, sequenced in a study of cytomegalovirus exposure and HLA in healthy donors. PCR was performed using 60 Vbeta and 13 Jbeta primers. TCRdb keeps only in-frame clones here, not all; method: immunoSEQ multiplex PCR. The sample comprises about 130,000 clones, roughly 62% of which are singletons, and around 1.6% rests with the top ten. The sequenced sample consisted of PBMCs. These receptors all stem from a man aged 30 to 45 in good health and CMV-seropositive.

The chain combines TRBV5-1 with TRBJ2-2; 7 bases are shared with TRBD2. The germline gives CDR1 SGHRS, CDR2 YFSETQ. Trimming at V came to 7 bases and at J to 0 bases, leaving 9 bases not matched to a gene. This CDR3 has 16 residues. The CDR3 sequence: CASGLLATTNTGELFF. CDR3 in DNA: TGCGCCAGCGGACTACTAGCGACAACGAACACCGGGGAGCTGTTTTTT. Drawing the rest from reference TRBV5-1 and TRBJ2-2, the complete variable domain is KAGVTQTPRYLIKTRGQQVTLSCSPISGHRSVSWYQQTPGQGLQFLFEYFSETQRNKGNFPGRFSGRQFSNSRSEMNVSTLELGDSALYLCASGLLATTNTGELFFGEGSRLTVL.

This clone was detected only a few times. This chain links TRBV6-6 with TRBJ2-7; a possible D gene is TRBD1 (6 bases). CDR3 length equals 13 residues. Germline V gene sequence: CDR1 MNHNY, CDR2 SVGAGI (reference sequence). Trimming pared 2 bases from V and 3 bases from J, leaving 8 bases between. The CDR3 DNA reads TGTGCCAGCAGTTACGGGACATACTACGAGCAGTACTTC. Its translation is CASSYGTYYEQYF.

The chain recombines TRBV19 with TRBJ1-1, with D perhaps matching TRBD1 (6 bases). V lost 5 bases, J lost 4 bases, and 14 bases lay in between. Germline CDR1 is LNHDA and CDR2 is SQIVND (reference sequence). The CDR3 contains 14 residues. The CDR3 DNA follows: TGTGCCAGTAGTCGGGGGGGCGCGTCCACTGAAGCTTTCTTT. Translating gives CASSRGGASTEAFF.

For this clone: A read error may produce the germline difference seen at one junction end. The rearrangement uses TRBV7-9 and TRBJ2-7; D is unresolved. The V gene's germline CDR1 is SEHNR and CDR2 FQNEAQ (reference sequence). The CDR3 totals 11 residues. In DNA, the CDR3 is TGTTCCAGCAGCTTTTCGGAGCAGCAGTACTTC. Its translation: CSSSFSEQQYF.

The chain combines TRBV11-1 with TRBJ2-3, with TRBD1 identical over 7 bases. This CDR3 contains 18 residues. From germline, CDR1 is SGHAT and CDR2 FQDESV (reference sequence). Trimming took 1 base from V and 3 from J; bases not matched to a gene: 13. CDR3 sequence (DNA): TGTGCCAGCAGCTTAGATGAGTTTATAGGGGGCCGGACAGATACGCAGTATTTT. Translation gives CASSLDEFIGGRTDTQYF.

The rearrangement uses TRBV5-3 and TRBJ1-5; 9 bases fit TRBD1. TRBV5-3 is given ORF status, its function remaining uncertain. The CDR3 is made up of 15 amino acids. The CDR3 region has the DNA TGTGGGCATCTCCCGGGACAGGGTGTCATCCAGCCCCAGCATTTT. This codes for CGHLPGQGVIQPQHF.

The chain combines TRBV27 with TRBJ2-7, with 8 bases identical to TRBD1. Germline CDR1 MNHEY, CDR2 SMNVEV (reference sequence). The CDR3 contains 15 residues. V lost 6 bases to trimming and J lost 6 bases; unmatched junction nucleotides: 13. Here the CDR3 DNA reads TGTGCCAGCAGCCCGAGACAGGGGATCGATGGCGAGCAGTACTTC. Its protein product is CASSPRQGIDGEQYF.

The chain has TRBV6-5 and TRBJ1-1; a weak D match, TRBD1 (5 bases). The CDR3 contains 15 residues. Per germline, CDR1 MNHEY and CDR2 SVGAGI. The V gene lost 6 bases and the J gene lost 1 base, with 15 bases spanning the gap. The CDR3 region has the DNA TGTGCCAGCAGGACGGGGGGTGTCCGGAACACTGAAGCTTTCTTT. Translated: CASRTGGVRNTEAFF.

The gene calls are TRBV6-5 and TRBJ2-3; D might be TRBD2 (5 bases). V was clipped by 0 bases and J by 3 bases, with 13 bases between them. The CDR3 covers 16 residues. In germline, CDR1 is MNHEY, CDR2 SVGAGI. The CDR3 spells CASSYSRTPGTDTQYF. The CDR3 region has the DNA TGTGCCAGCAGTTACTCGAGGACTCCGGGGACAGATACGCAGTATTTT.

The V and J genes are TRBV19 and TRBJ2-1, with D possibly matching TRBD1 (5 bases). The CDR3 is 14 amino acids. From germline, CDR1 is LNHDA and CDR2 SQIVND (reference sequence). V shed 3 bases and J shed 7 bases, with 13 bases lying between them. CDR3 nucleotides: TGTGCCAGTAGTATTTCGGAGACAGTAAATGAGCAGTTCTTC. Protein sequence: CASSISETVNEQFF.

This chain joins TRBV11-3 and TRBJ2-2; TRBD2 aligns across 10 bases. V shed 6 bases, J shed 7 bases, and the junction held 8 bases outside the gene matches. CDR3 length: 15 residues. Germline lookup yields CDR1 SGHNT and CDR2 YENEEA. The CDR3 DNA reads TGTGCCAGCAGTTTTCTAGCGGGAGTTGTCGGGGAGCTGTTTTTT. Translation gives CASSFLAGVVGELFF.

The rearrangement joins TRBV5-6 to TRBJ2-7; D uncertain. The V gene's germline CDR1 is SGHDT and CDR2 YYEEEE. The CDR3 covers 14 residues. V was shortened by 0 bases and J by 5 bases, with 12 bases between the two germline ends. In nucleotides, the CDR3 is TGTGCCAGCAGCTTGGGGGCCCGCACAGACGAGCAGTACTTC. Translating gives CASSLGARTDEQYF.

The rearrangement joins TRBV5-5 to TRBJ2-7; the D gene is possibly TRBD1 (6 bases). This CDR3 contains 12 residues. The V end was cut by 4 bases, the J end by 4 bases, with 9 bases between. The germline V gene encodes CDR1 SGHKS and CDR2 YYEKEE (reference sequence). In DNA, the CDR3 is TGTGCCAGCAGCCCGCAGGGGTACGAGCAGTACTTC. Protein sequence: CASSPQGYEQYF. Using reference TRBV5-5 and TRBJ2-7 for the parts outside the CDR3, the full variable domain is DAGVTQSPTHLIKTRGQQVTLRCSPISGHKSVSWYQQVLGQGPQFIFQYYEKEERGRGNFPDRFSARQFPNYSSELNVNALLLGDSALYLCASSPQGYEQYFGPGTRLTVT.

The chain couples TRBV2 to TRBJ2-5, with D unclear. This CDR3 is 14 amino acids long. Germline values: CDR1 SNHLY, CDR2 FYNNEI. V was cut by 0 bases and J by 6 bases, with 11 bases left in between. The CDR3 DNA reads as TGTGCCAGCAGTGAAGCTCAGGTTCTTCAGACCCAGTACTTC. Its translation: CASSEAQVLQTQYF.

The CDR3 is CASSQDWSPEAEAFF. CDR3 coding DNA: TGCGCCAGCAGCCAAGATTGGTCCCCAGAGGCTGAAGCTTTCTTT. This sequence joins TRBV4-1 and TRBJ1-1; D is unclear. The CDR3 consists of 15 residues. The V end lost 0 bases, the J end lost 6 bases, and 14 bases lay between the germline ends. Germline loops: CDR1 MGHRA, CDR2 YSYEKL.

The chain joins TRBV7-2 to TRBJ1-2; perhaps TRBD1 as D (5 bases). Germline CDR1 reads SGHTA; CDR2 reads FQGNSA. With 1 base removed from V and 5 bases from J, the gap between germline ends came to 11 bases. The CDR3 runs 14 residues. CDR3 sequence (DNA): TGTGCCAGCAGCTTAGTGAGTCAGGGTTATGGCTACACCTTC. Amino acid sequence: CASSLVSQGYGYTF.

This clone has only a few counts. The chain links TRBV4-1 to TRBJ2-5, with a weak D call TRBD2 (5 bases). TRBJ2-7 matches the DNA end more closely, so the J call is doubtful. This CDR3 has 15 residues. Germline values: CDR1 MGHRA, CDR2 YSYEKL. Here the CDR3 reads CASSQDDAGHYEQYF. The DNA of the CDR3 is TGCGCCAGCAGCCAAGACGACGCGGGCCACTACGAGCAGTACTTC.

The chain links TRBV29-1 to TRBJ1-1; 10 positions agree with TRBD1. Germline V gene sequence: CDR1 SQVTM, CDR2 ANQGSEA. The CDR3 is 13 residues long. J lost 2 bases, V lost 7 bases, and 4 bases had no gene match. The CDR3 DNA reads as TGCAGCGGGAGGACAGGGGGAAACACTGAAGCTTTCTTT. This encodes CSGRTGGNTEAFF.

This clone was observed at least ten times. This chain joins TRBV2 and TRBJ2-3; the D is unclear. The germline V gene has CDR1 SNHLY and CDR2 FYNNEI. Trimming left V 3 bases short and J 0 bases short, with 7 bases between. CDR3 length: 14 residues. Written as DNA, the CDR3 is TGTGCCAGCAGTGAGGAGTTCAGCACAGATACGCAGTATTTT. The encoded protein is CASSEEFSTDTQYF.

In this sample, this clone turned up once. The chain has TRBV5-1 and TRBJ1-5; no clear D. The CDR3 is made up of 15 amino acids. Trimming took 0 bases from V and 4 from J, leaving 11 bases between them. Germline CDR1 SGHRS, CDR2 YFSETQ. CDR3 DNA: TGCGCCAGCAGCTTGGCCGGGGAGGTTAATCAGCCCCAGCATTTT. Protein: CASSLAGEVNQPQHF.

This clone was seen a few times. The genes are TRBV11-2 and TRBJ2-7, with D tentatively TRBD1 (6 bases). The CDR3 is 12 residues long. V lost 4 bases to trimming and J lost 6 bases, with 10 bases between them. CDR1 and CDR2 (germline): SGHAT, FQNNGV. CDR3 in amino acids: CASSWQGSEQYF. DNA for the CDR3: TGTGCCAGCAGCTGGCAGGGGTCCGAGCAGTACTTC.

This clone appeared a few times. This chain connects TRBV4-1 to TRBJ2-1, with 7 bases lining up with TRBD1. Unmatched junction bases numbered 5, after V lost 5 bases and J lost 4 bases. The CDR3 contains 14 residues. Germline loops: CDR1 MGHRA, CDR2 YSYEKL. CDR3 coding DNA: TGCGCCAGCAGCGGACAGGCCCTTTACAATGAGCAGTTCTTC. Encoded protein: CASSGQALYNEQFF.

The rearrangement links TRBV6-5 to TRBJ2-4; 8 bases line up with TRBD2. The CDR3 length is 14 residues. V trimming: 4 bases; J trimming: 4 bases; junction bases outside the gene matches: 3. CDR1 and CDR2 from the germline V gene are MNHEY and SVGAGI. Here the CDR3 DNA reads TGTGCCAGCAGTTTCGGCGGGGGGAAAAACATTCAGTACTTC. Translation: CASSFGGGKNIQYF.

The V and J genes are TRBV7-2 and TRBJ2-3; perhaps TRBD2 as D (5 bases). CDR1 and CDR2 from the germline V gene are SGHTA and FQGNSA. Trimming took off 4 bases at V and 4 bases at J, with 9 bases between the two ends. The CDR3 runs 13 residues. CDR3: CASSSFSADTQYF. CDR3 nucleotide sequence: TGTGCCAGCAGCTCTTTTAGCGCAGATACGCAGTATTTT.

The chain joins TRBV6-1 to TRBJ1-1; possibly TRBD1 for D (6 bases). The CDR3 runs 15 residues. V was clipped by 5 bases and J by 6 bases, with 19 bases between them. The germline gives CDR1 MNHNS, CDR2 SASEGT. Here the CDR3 reads CASSRNQGLESEAFF. DNA for the CDR3: TGTGCCAGCAGTCGCAACCAGGGGCTTGAGTCTGAAGCTTTCTTT.

Comments on this clone: Other DNA sequences in this specimen translate into the identical CDR3. The chain combines TRBV6-5 with TRBJ2-7, with D uncertain. Germline values: CDR1 MNHEY, CDR2 SVGAGI. The germline V and J ends were trimmed by 0 bases and 0 bases, with 9 bases remaining between them. CDR3 length: 15 amino acids. Here the CDR3 reads CASSYSAGFSYEQYF. Written as DNA, the CDR3 is TGTGCCAGCAGTTACTCGGCAGGTTTCTCCTACGAGCAGTACTTC.

The genes are TRBV9 and TRBJ1-1; possibly TRBD1 for D (6 bases). The CDR3 sequence is 15 residues long. CDR1 SGDLS and CDR2 YYNGEE come from the germline V gene. The V end was cut by 3 bases, the J end by 4 bases, with 16 bases between. The CDR3 spells CASSASGTPPTEAFF. In DNA, the CDR3 is TGTGCCAGCAGCGCCTCCGGGACACCCCCCACTGAAGCTTTCTTT.

The CDR3 region has the DNA TGCGCCAGCAGCCAAGCCGGGACAGGCGTCGTCTATGGCTACACCTTC. It encodes CASSQAGTGVVYGYTF. The chain uses TRBV4-3 and TRBJ1-2, with TRBD1 identical over 8 bases. Looked up from germline, CDR1 is LGHNA and CDR2 is YSLEER. Trimming removed 1 base from V and 4 bases from J; junction bases left unmatched: 8. CDR3 length equals 16 residues.